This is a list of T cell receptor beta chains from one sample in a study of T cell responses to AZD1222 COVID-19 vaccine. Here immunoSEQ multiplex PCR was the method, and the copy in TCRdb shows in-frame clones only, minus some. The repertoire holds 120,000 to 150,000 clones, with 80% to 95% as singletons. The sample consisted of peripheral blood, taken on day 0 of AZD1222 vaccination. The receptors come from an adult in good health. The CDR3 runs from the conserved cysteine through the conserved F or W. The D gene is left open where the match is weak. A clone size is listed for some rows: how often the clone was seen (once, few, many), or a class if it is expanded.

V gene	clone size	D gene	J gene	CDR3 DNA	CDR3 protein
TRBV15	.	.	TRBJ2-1	TGTGCCACCAGCAGAGGTGGCTACAATGAGCAGTTCTTC	CATSRGGYNEQFF
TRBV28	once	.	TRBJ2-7	TGTGCCAGCAGCCCACACGGACCTTCCTACGAGCAGTACTTC	CASSPHGPSYEQYF
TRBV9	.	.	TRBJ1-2	TGTGCCAGCAGCGTAGAGGGGACCTATGGCTACACCTTC	CASSVEGTYGYTF
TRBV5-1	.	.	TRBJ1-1	TGCGCCAGCAGCTTGGATCAGGGAAATTGGGCTGAAGCTTTCTTT	CASSLDQGNWAEAFF
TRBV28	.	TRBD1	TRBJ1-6	TGTGCCATCGGCAGGGGGAATTTTTATAATTCACCCCTCCACTTT	CAIGRGNFYNSPLHF
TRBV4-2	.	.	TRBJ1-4	TGTGCCAGCAGCCAAGGGGGGGGCGCGGGTGAAAAACTGTTTTTT	CASSQGGGAGEKLFF
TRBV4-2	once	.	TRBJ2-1	TGTGCCAGCAGGAGTGGGGGTAACTCCTACAATGAGCAGTTCTTC	CASRSGGNSYNEQFF
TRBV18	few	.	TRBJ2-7	TGTGCCAGCTCCCCTGTGGCGGGCCCAGAGCAGTACTTC	CASSPVAGPEQYF
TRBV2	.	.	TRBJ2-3	TGTGCCAGCAGTCGGCAGGGAGGCACAGATACGCAGTATTTT	CASSRQGGTDTQYF
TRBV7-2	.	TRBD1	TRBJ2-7	TGTGCCAGCAGCTTAGTATCGGGACAGGACGAGCAGTACTTC	CASSLVSGQDEQYF
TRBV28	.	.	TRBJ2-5	TGTGCCAGCAGCGCCGGTCGGGACGGGACCCAGTACTTC	CASSAGRDGTQYF
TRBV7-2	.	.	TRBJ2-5	TGTGCCAGCAGCTTAGACATTGGGACCCAGTACTTC	CASSLDIGTQYF
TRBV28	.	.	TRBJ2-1	TGTGCCAGCGCCGCATTCAACAATGAGCAGTTCTTC	CASAAFNNEQFF
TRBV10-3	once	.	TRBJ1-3	TGTGCCATCAGTGAGGGGGGGACAATAAACACCATATATTTT	CAISEGGTINTIYF
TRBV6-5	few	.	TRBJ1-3	TGTGCCAGCAGGACCTCTGGAAACACCATATATTTT	CASRTSGNTIYF
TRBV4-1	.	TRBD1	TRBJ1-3	TGCGCCAGCAGCCACCCTAGGGGACAGATCAGCTCTGGAAACACCATATATTTT	CASSHPRGQISSGNTIYF
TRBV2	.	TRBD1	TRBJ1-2	TGTGCCAGCACCATGGACAGGGTGGGCGGCTACACCTTC	CASTMDRVGGYTF
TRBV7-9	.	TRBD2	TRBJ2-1	TGTGCCAGCAGCTCCCTGGCGGGAGGGCCTCTTGATGAGCAGTTCTTC	CASSSLAGGPLDEQFF
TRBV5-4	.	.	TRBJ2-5	TGTGCCAGCAGCCCCCCCGGGACGAGGCCCCCAGAGACCCAGTACTTC	CASSPPGTRPPETQYF
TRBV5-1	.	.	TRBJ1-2	TGCGCCAGCAGCTCAGACGGGACGGTGAACTATGGCTACACCTTC	CASSSDGTVNYGYTF
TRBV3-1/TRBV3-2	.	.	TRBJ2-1	TGTGCCAGCAGCCAAGCGCTTAGCTCCTACAATGAGCAGTTCTTC	CASSQALSSYNEQFF
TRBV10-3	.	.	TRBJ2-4	TGTGCCATCAGTGAGTCTACCAGGGGAAACATTCAGTACTTC	CAISESTRGNIQYF
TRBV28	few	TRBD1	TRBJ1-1	TGTGCCGTCGGACAGGGAGCGGGGAACACTGAAGCTTTCTTT	CAVGQGAGNTEAFF
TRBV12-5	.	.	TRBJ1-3	TGTGCTAGTGGGCCGTTATCCAGGAGCTCTGGAAACACCATATATTTT	CASGPLSRSSGNTIYF
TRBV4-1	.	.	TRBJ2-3	TGCGCCAGCAGAAAGCGCCTTGGCACAGATACGCAGTATTTT	CASRKRLGTDTQYF
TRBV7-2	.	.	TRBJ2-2	TGTGCCAGCAGCTTAGGGGGGGCGAACACCGGGGAGCTGTTTTTT	CASSLGGANTGELFF
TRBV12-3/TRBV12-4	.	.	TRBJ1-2	TGTGCCAGCAGTTTCAACGGAAACTATGGCTACACCTTC	CASSFNGNYGYTF
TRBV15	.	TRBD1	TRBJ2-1	TGTGCCACCAGCAGAGATTTACCAGGGGGCGACTACAATGAGCAGTTCTTC	CATSRDLPGGDYNEQFF
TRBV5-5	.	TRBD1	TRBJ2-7	TGTGCCAGCAGCGGACAGGCCGCGGTTTTCTACGAGCAGTACTTC	CASSGQAAVFYEQYF
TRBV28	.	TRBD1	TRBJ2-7	TGTGCCAGCGCAAGTCTAGGGACAGTTCCCTACGAGCAGTACTTC	CASASLGTVPYEQYF
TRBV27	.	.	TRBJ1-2	TGTGCCAGCAGTTCTGGACGTAGGCTCGGGGGCTACACCTTC	CASSSGRRLGGYTF
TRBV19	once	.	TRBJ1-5	TGTGCCAGTAGTATAATGGCAGGCCCGGGTCAGCCCCAGCATTTT	CASSIMAGPGQPQHF
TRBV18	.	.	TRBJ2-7	TGTGCCAGCTCCTACAGCGGAACCTACGAGCAGTACTTC	CASSYSGTYEQYF
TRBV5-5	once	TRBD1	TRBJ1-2	TGTGCCAGCAGACCATCCCGGACAGGGCCATACACCTTC	CASRPSRTGPYTF
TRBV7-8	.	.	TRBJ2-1	TGTGCCAGCAGCTTCTACGGGACGCCCGGCAATGAGCAGTTCTTC	CASSFYGTPGNEQFF
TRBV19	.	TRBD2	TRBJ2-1	TGTGCCAGTAGTCCCCCAGCGGGAGAGGTATCCTACAATGAGCAGTTCTTC	CASSPPAGEVSYNEQFF
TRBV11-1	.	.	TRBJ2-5	TGTGCCAGCAGCTTCGGCCTTGGGTCCCGGGAAGAGACCCAGTACTTC	CASSFGLGSREETQYF
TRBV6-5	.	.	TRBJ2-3	TGTGCCAGCAGGGACTTTGGCACAGATACGCAGTATTTT	CASRDFGTDTQYF
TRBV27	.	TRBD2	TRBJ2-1	TGTGCCAGCAGTTCGTTAGCTCTAGCGGGAAAGAATGAGCAGTTCTTC	CASSSLALAGKNEQFF
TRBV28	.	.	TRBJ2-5	TGTGCCAGCAGTGAAGCCGGGTCCCGCTACCAAGAGACCCAGTACTTC	CASSEAGSRYQETQYF
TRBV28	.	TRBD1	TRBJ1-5	TGTGCCAGCACCTCTTGGGGGAGGACAGGGTTGCGGCAGCCCCAGCATTTT	CASTSWGRTGLRQPQHF
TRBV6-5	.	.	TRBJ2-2	TGTGCCAGCAGTAGAGTAGAGACCGGGGAGCTGTTTTTT	CASSRVETGELFF
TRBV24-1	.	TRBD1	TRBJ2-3	TGTGCCATTCAGGGGGCGGGAAGGACAGATACGCAGTATTTT	CAIQGAGRTDTQYF
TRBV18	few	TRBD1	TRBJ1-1	TGTGCCAGCTCACCAAGTAGGACAGGGACTGAAGCTTTCTTT	CASSPSRTGTEAFF
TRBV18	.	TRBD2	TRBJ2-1	TGTGCCAGCTCAAAAGCGGGAGGGCCCGATGAGCAGTTCTTC	CASSKAGGPDEQFF
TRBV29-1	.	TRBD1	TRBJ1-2	TGCAGCGTTGGTTCAGGGGGCGGCTATGGCTACACCTTC	CSVGSGGGYGYTF